This T cell receptor beta chain was captured in a study of regulatory T cells in long-lasting Graves disease. Study findings and constraints: Having few samples may have compromised the accuracy.

This clonotype has more than one count but fewer than ten. Its antigen is still unknown. Between the trimmed V and J ends, which lost 5 bases and 2 bases, there was a span of 12 bases. The CDR3 extends over 13 amino acids. Germline loops: CDR1 DFQATT, CDR2 SNEGSKA (reference sequence). Construction of TCR beta libraries relied on iRepertoire HTBI primers and on Arm-PCR targeting CDR3 regions. Original processing methods: Across all samples, about 59 TRBV segments and around 15 TRBJ segments were identified. One entry per CDR3 protein results from TCRdb running MiXCR on the multiplex PCR reads. The V and J calls reflect TCRdb's pipeline rather than the authors' work. The sample shows 530,000 or so distinct CDR3 sequences, roughly a sixth of them seen only once. The time point denotes: newly diagnosed GD, antithyroid drugs for less than 3 months. Making the TCR library involved RNA that had been extracted from PBMCs.

The same sample was also used in a study of T cells in Graves' hyperthyroidism and ophthalmopathy.

The source was peripheral blood mononuclear cells (PBMCs), collected at new diagnosis, from a patient treated with antithyroid drugs. This rearrangement joins TRBV20-1 to TRBJ2-5; D uncertain. This TCR was sampled from a man younger than 35 with Graves disease. Here the CDR3 DNA reads TGCAGTGCTCAGAAGGACCCGCAAGAGACCCAGTACTTC. Residues: CSAQKDPQETQYF.